This TCR beta chain stems from a study of response to subunit inactivated influenza vaccine. V lost 6 bases to trimming and J lost 0 bases, with 16 bases between them. The CDR3 is made up of 15 amino acids. Germline values: CDR1 DFQATT, CDR2 SNEGSKA (reference sequence). Many counts were recorded for this clonotype. TCRdb called the RT-PCR reads again in MiXCR, with one record for every CDR3 protein. The sample has 300,000 to 350,000 distinct CDR3 sequences, about a fifth seen once; the top ten hold approximately 10%. V is TRBV20-1 and J is TRBJ2-3; D is undetermined. This material consisted of PBMCs from blood, taken roughly 20 months after vaccination. This receptor was taken from a man between 50 and 70 years old who received an inactivated influenza vaccine. CDR3 region: CSATSAQLSTDTQYF. DNA for the CDR3: TGCAGTGCGACCTCTGCGCAGTTGAGCACAGATACGCAGTATTTT.